This T cell receptor (beta chain) was found in a study of T-cell reconstitution after alpha-beta-depleted transplantation in children. Unique molecular identifiers tagged the TCRbeta library. TCRdb analysed the PCR reads with MiXCR anew, one entry per CDR3 protein. The profile shows about 690,000 distinct CDR3 sequences, 15% to 20% of them singletons. The CDR3 loop spans 17 amino acids. V trimming: 3 bases; J trimming: 6 bases; junction bases outside the gene matches: 9. The germline gives CDR1 SGHAT, CDR2 FQNNGV. This material consisted of PBMCs from the stem cell graft donor, taken from the stem cell graft. The sequence derives from a human donor who donated a stem cell graft to a child with acute myeloid leukemia. The genes are TRBV11-2 and TRBJ2-3; 13 bases agree with TRBD2. The DNA for the CDR3 is TGTGCCAGCAGCTTCGGACTAGCGGGGGAGTTGCGGGATACGCAGTATTTT. This sequence encodes CASSFGLAGELRDTQYF. The whole variable domain, filled in from reference TRBV11-2 and TRBJ2-3, reads EAGVAQSPRYKIIEKRQSVAFWCNPISGHATLYWYQQILGQGPKLLIQFQNNGVVDDSQLPKDRFSAERLKGVDSTLKIQPAKLEDSAVYLCASSFGLAGELRDTQYFGPGTRLTVL.